This record looks at one T cell receptor (beta chain) sequence and its context. Its antigen is not known. This entry belongs to a study of response to subunit inactivated influenza vaccine. Study findings and constraints: Seasonal influenza vaccination, on each occasion, was suggested by the authors to recruit few new T cells.

TCRdb re-called the RT-PCR reads through MiXCR, storing one row per CDR3 protein. Of more than 450,000 distinct CDR3 sequences listed, roughly 12% are singletons. The CDR3 loop spans 13 amino acids. In germline, CDR1 is LGHNA, CDR2 YNFKEQ. Trimming took 3 bases from V and 5 from J, leaving 9 bases between them. In addition, the sample was reused for a study of T cells expressing NK-cell markers. Per that study: The authors generated TCR beta cDNA through 5'RACE template switching with UMIs. The sequencing cohort of eight donors included seven HCMV-seropositive individuals and one seronegative individual.

This clonotype was sampled from a man aged 50 or older who received an inactivated influenza vaccine. The chain combines TRBV4-2 with TRBJ2-3, with D perhaps TRBD2 (6 bases). The sample here was PBMCs from blood, taken on the day of vaccination. Written as DNA, the CDR3 is TGTGCCAGCAGCCAGGGTAGCGGAGATACGCAGTATTTT. It specifies CASSQGSGDTQYF.